Here is one T cell receptor beta chain with its context. Ten or more counts support this clonotype. This receptor's antigen is unknown. Base qualities are not provided; no much larger clone lies one nucleotide away. The source of the sample is a study of read filtering for tumor transcriptome and immune sequencing (dated by TCRdb to 2020 to 2022). Study-level background: The cohort had under 20 male and 11 to 15 female patients with a mean age of about 71 years, ranging from roughly 45 to 80. Under revised international staging, roughly 8 patients fell into R-ISS I, 15 to 20 into R-ISS II and 6 or 7 into R-ISS III. Whole-transcriptome libraries were prepared with the TruSeq RNA Access Library Prep Kit after DNase treatment. Per sample, about 4.05 to 11 million TCR-region mapped reads were obtained with IR-seq, compared with only 85 to 1273 with RNA-seq. Using the same bone marrow samples, the study compared TCR repertoires obtained by targeted immune repertoire sequencing with those obtained by bulk whole-transcriptome sequencing. A main aim was a read-filtering strategy for immune repertoire data, specifically whether clonotypes supported by a single read should be removed.

Bone marrow was sampled from every patient at the time of active disease. Bone marrow mononuclear cells were isolated by Ficoll-Hypaque density gradient centrifugation. CD138-negative cells were obtained by negative selection after labeling with CD138 magnetic microbeads on a MACS separator, removing myeloma plasma cells. Purity of the isolated cells was checked by flow cytometry on an Attune NxT using CD138 antibodies. TRIzol reagent was used to extract total RNA, which was then quantified with a NanoDrop spectrophotometer. Paired RNA-seq and IR-seq were performed on the CD138-negative bone marrow sample of each patient. Deletion took 0 bases off V and 6 bases off J, with a span of 13 bases between the germline ends. From the cysteine through the phenylalanine, the CDR3 covers 15 amino acids. The entry retains the CDR3 DNA only, 45 bases that are in frame from base 1. The Immunoverse kit was used to build TCR libraries from about 400 ng RNA, with molecular barcoded adaptors covering alpha/delta and beta/gamma chains. The same RNA used for transcriptome sequencing was used for TCR library preparation. TCR libraries were sequenced on an Illumina HiSeq 4000 with 2 x 150 cycles. Processing in the source paper ran as follows. MiXCR aligned TCR reads to human V, D, J and C references and assembled the aligned reads into CDR3 clonotypes, with quality filtering and error correction included. Clonotype counts and gene usage diversity were analyzed with the tcR package in R. For inspection of raw mapping reads, RNA-seq reads were mapped by STAR aligner version 2.5.3a onto GRCh37 of the human genome. To test how sequencing depth affected the clonotypes detected, IR-seq fastq files were randomly downsampled with Seqtk 1.3. Using fastp at Q25 and MiXCR, TCRdb reprocessed the public reads and kept productive beta chains. Under each unique CDR3 protein, matching rows form one entry showing the most common genes and DNA. V and J calls and clone size were set by TCRdb, not the authors. The sample table records approximately 50,000 distinct CDR3 sequences; around 20% of these occur just once. Of the sample, 17% falls within the top ten clones.

What the work shows at the level of the full study, not this receptor alone: In IR-seq, single-read clonotypes were 80% to 90% of clonotypes but 3% to 4% of total reads; in RNA-seq they were about 75% of clonotypes and roughly 42% of reads. Rather than purified T cells, the sorted CD138-negative fraction was a mixed bone marrow immune population. The correlation between IR-seq and RNA-seq shared clonotype proportions rose when single-read clonotypes were removed. Compared with RNA-seq, IR-seq captured clonotypes at much greater depth and more reliably, and a smaller IR-seq throughput was enough to identify most of the shared clonotypes.

The chain was built from TRBV5-3 and TRBJ2-1; tentative D gene TRBD2, with 6 bases matching. TRBV5-3 is an ORF for which the function is uncertain. The material sequenced was a population of CD138-negative cells sorted from bone marrow. This sample's cell subset or site label indicates: bone marrow mononuclear cells depleted of CD138+ plasma/myeloma cells by negative magnetic selection. The TCR comes from a donor aged 40 or older with multiple myeloma. Here is the DNA: TGTGCCAGAAGCTTGGCGGCGGGAAACCCCAATGAGCAGTTCTTC. This codes for CARSLAAGNPNEQFF.